These 22 T cell receptor beta chains originate from one sample sequenced in a study of technical replicates of blood from a handful of donors. Profiled with immunoSEQ multiplex PCR; TCRdb holds only in-frame clones, not every one. Among approximately 81,000 clones, almost 96% were seen once, and the ten largest hold about 0.37%. The specimen was T cells isolated from PBMCs. These receptors were taken from a human donor in good health.

This clone was recorded only once. In DNA, the CDR3 is TGTGCCAGCAGCATACCATCGGGGAACACTGAAGCTTTCTTT. It specifies CASSIPSGNTEAFF. This sequence joins TRBV7-2 and TRBJ1-1; unclear D gene. The germline V gene encodes CDR1 SGHTA and CDR2 FQGNSA. The CDR3 runs 14 residues. The V gene lost 5 bases and the J gene lost 1 base, with 11 bases spanning the gap.

This sequence joins TRBV6-5 and TRBJ1-1; TRBD1 matches 9 bases. Per germline, CDR1 MNHEY and CDR2 SVGAGI. The CDR3 extends over 15 amino acids. V was pared by 2 bases and J by 1 base, with 2 bases of the junction left unmatched. CDR3 loop: CASSYRGQGNTEAFF. CDR3 DNA: TGTGCCAGCAGTTACCGGGGACAGGGGAACACTGAAGCTTTCTTT.

This chain connects TRBV9 to TRBJ2-7, with D perhaps matching TRBD2 (6 bases). This CDR3 spans 14 amino acids. With 0 bases removed from V and 1 base from J, the gap between germline ends came to 8 bases. Per the germline V gene, CDR1 is SGDLS and CDR2 is YYNGEE. The CDR3 reads CASSVAGASYEQYF. The CDR3 DNA follows: TGTGCCAGCAGCGTAGCGGGAGCTTCCTACGAGCAGTACTTC.

The genes are TRBV19 and TRBJ1-5, with D possibly matching TRBD1 (5 bases). V lost 7 bases and J 1 base, leaving 14 bases between the germline ends. There are 15 residues in the CDR3. CDR1 and CDR2 (germline): LNHDA, SQIVND (reference sequence). This chain's CDR3 is CASISRDSSNQPQHF. The CDR3 bases are TGTGCCAGTATTTCCCGCGACAGCAGCAATCAGCCCCAGCATTTT.

This clone showed up just once. The rearrangement links TRBV28 to TRBJ2-5; 8 nucleotides match TRBD1. With V trimmed by 5 bases and J by 4 bases, 6 bases remained unmatched. Looked up from germline, CDR1 is MDHEN and CDR2 is SYDVKM. The CDR3 covers 14 residues. CDR3 coding DNA: TGTGCCAGCAGTCTGACAGGGGACTCAGAGACCCAGTACTTC. Protein product: CASSLTGDSETQYF.

V and J are TRBV18 and TRBJ1-2, with 8 bases matching TRBD1. Germline loops: CDR1 KGHSH, CDR2 LQKENI. Trimming at V came to 3 bases and at J to 0 bases, leaving 6 bases not matched to a gene. The CDR3 has 16 amino acids. CDR3 nucleotide sequence: TGTGCCAGCTCACCCCAAGGACAGGGCTCTAACTATGGCTACACCTTC. Translated: CASSPQGQGSNYGYTF.

This chain uses TRBV9 with TRBJ1-3; the D is unclear. The CDR3 sequence is 13 residues long. V was cut by 0 bases and J by 4 bases, with 5 bases left in between. Germline lookup yields CDR1 SGDLS and CDR2 YYNGEE. The CDR3 DNA is TGTGCCAGCAGCGTAGGAGGAGGAAACACCATATATTTT. It codes for CASSVGGGNTIYF.

V usage is TRBV6-5 and J usage is TRBJ1-1; 7 bases line up with TRBD1. The germline CDR1 and CDR2 sequences are MNHEY and SVGAGI. Trimming took 6 bases from V and 11 from J; bases not matched to a gene: 15. There are 14 residues in the CDR3. CDR3 sequence reads: CASRPDEGALLAFF. CDR3 nucleotide sequence: TGTGCCAGCAGACCCGACGAGGGGGCCTTACTGGCTTTCTTT.

The CDR3 sequence is CASSQFGVIGDTQYF. The CDR3 DNA sequence: TGCGCCAGCAGCCAGTTCGGGGTTATAGGAGATACGCAGTATTTT. The chain has TRBV5-1 and TRBJ2-3; D is possibly TRBD2 (5 bases). V lost 4 bases and J lost 5, with 17 bases in between. The CDR3 is 15 residues long. The V gene's germline CDR1 is SGHRS and CDR2 YFSETQ.

The V gene is TRBV10-3, the J gene TRBJ1-5; D is uncertain. V shed 4 bases and J shed 1 base, with 8 bases lying between them. CDR3 length: 14 amino acids. Germline-derived CDR1 and CDR2 are ENHRY and SYGVKD. DNA of the CDR3: TGTGCCATCAGTGTGGAGTCGAGCAATCAGCCCCAGCATTTT. Translating gives CAISVESSNQPQHF.

The chain uses TRBV13 and TRBJ2-3, with D perhaps TRBD2 (5 bases). Trimming shortened V by 5 bases and J by 4 bases, and 13 bases separated the two germline ends. The CDR3 extends over 14 amino acids. Germline V lookup: CDR1 PRHDT, CDR2 FYEKMQ (reference sequence). CDR3 protein: CASSTDLIPDTQYF. The CDR3 region has the DNA TGTGCCAGCAGCACGGACTTGATTCCAGATACGCAGTATTTT.

The rearrangement links TRBV27 to TRBJ2-7, with a tentative D call TRBD1 (6 bases). CDR3 length: 13 residues. Looked up from germline, CDR1 is MNHEY and CDR2 is SMNVEV (reference sequence). V gave up 7 bases and J gave up 6 bases, with 16 bases separating them. Here the CDR3 reads CASTGQFSGEQYF. The CDR3 region has the DNA TGTGCCAGCACCGGACAGTTCTCTGGCGAGCAGTACTTC.

The chain couples TRBV29-1 to TRBJ2-7; a possible D gene is TRBD2 (6 bases). This CDR3 has 13 amino acids. With 0 bases removed from V and 7 bases from J, the gap between germline ends came to 13 bases. Germline CDR1 SQVTM, CDR2 ANQGSEA. The CDR3 region is CSVEDLSSGEQYF. The DNA for the CDR3 is TGCAGCGTTGAAGACCTTTCAAGCGGGGAGCAGTACTTC.

The chain has TRBV10-3 and TRBJ1-2, with TRBD1 matching 7 bases. Germline V lookup: CDR1 ENHRY, CDR2 SYGVKD. This CDR3 comprises 16 residues. V lost 4 bases and J lost 5; bases outside the gene matches: 13. CDR3: CAISVSVGDSRYGYTF. The CDR3 bases are TGTGCCATCAGTGTTAGTGTGGGGGACAGCAGATATGGCTACACCTTC.

V and J are TRBV30 and TRBJ1-2; no definite D call. The CDR3 is 15 residues long. CDR1 is GTSNPN, CDR2 SVGIG, per germline (reference sequence). With 1 base removed from V and 0 bases from J, the gap between germline ends came to 12 bases. Here the CDR3 DNA reads TGTGCCTGGAGTGGGTTAGGAGCTTCTAACTATGGCTACACCTTC. It is translated as CAWSGLGASNYGYTF.

V usage is TRBV4-3 and J usage is TRBJ2-7, with D perhaps TRBD1 (5 bases). Germline CDR1 LGHNA, CDR2 YSLEER. Between the trimmed V and J ends, which lost 1 base and 6 bases, there was a span of 16 bases. The CDR3 extends over 15 amino acids. Here the CDR3 reads CASSQVLGPKSEQYF. DNA for the CDR3: TGCGCCAGCAGCCAAGTTCTGGGGCCTAAGAGCGAGCAGTACTTC.

This chain links TRBV19 with TRBJ1-2; D gene uncertain. CDR3 length: 12 amino acids. Trimming left V 5 bases short and J 4 bases short, with 8 bases between. The germline V gene has CDR1 LNHDA and CDR2 SQIVND (reference sequence). The CDR3 coding sequence is TGTGCCAGTAGTGGCGACATCTATGGCTACACCTTC. It yields the protein CASSGDIYGYTF.

The CDR3 DNA reads TGTGCCAGCAGTTTGGACGGGAGGGGGCACTATGGCTACACCTTC. Its protein product is CASSLDGRGHYGYTF. The chain uses TRBV28 and TRBJ1-2; 7 bases agree with TRBD1. CDR1 MDHEN and CDR2 SYDVKM come from the germline V gene. This CDR3 is built from 15 residues. V lost 3 bases to trimming and J lost 3 bases; unmatched junction nucleotides: 7.

This chain links TRBV18 with TRBJ2-2; 10 bases fit TRBD2. This CDR3 is built from 16 residues. Unmatched junction bases numbered 6, after V lost 2 bases and J lost 6 bases. CDR1 is KGHSH, CDR2 LQKENI, per germline. The CDR3 here is CASSPYASGRAGELFF. The CDR3 DNA is TGTGCCAGCTCACCATACGCTAGCGGGAGAGCCGGGGAGCTGTTTTTT.

This chain uses TRBV5-4 with TRBJ2-5; 7 bases fit TRBD1. V shed 4 bases and J 2 bases; nucleotides not matched to a gene: 8. The CDR3 loop spans 15 amino acids. Germline values: CDR1 SGHNT, CDR2 YYREEE (reference sequence). The CDR3 bases are TGTGCCAGCAGCCCCCTGACAGGGAGTCAAGAGACCCAGTACTTC. Protein sequence: CASSPLTGSQETQYF.

The chain carries TRBV4-1 and TRBJ1-2; tentative D call: TRBD1 (6 bases). The length of the CDR3 is 19 residues. V lost 0 bases, J lost 0 bases, and 20 bases lay in between. Per germline, CDR1 MGHRA and CDR2 YSYEKL. CDR3 DNA: TGCGCCAGCAGCCAAGATTATCTCGGACAGTTTTCTTCTAACTATGGCTACACCTTC. Its protein product is CASSQDYLGQFSSNYGYTF.

This clone showed up just a few times. The CDR3 sequence is CASSFLPGTRTDTQYF. The CDR3 nucleotides read TGCGCCAGCAGCTTCTTGCCCGGGACTCGGACAGATACGCAGTATTTT. The rearrangement links TRBV5-1 to TRBJ2-3; D possibly corresponds to TRBD2 (6 bases). V was clipped by 2 bases and J by 3 bases, with 16 bases between them. CDR1 and CDR2 from the germline V gene are SGHRS and YFSETQ. The CDR3 runs 16 residues.